A selection of T cell receptor beta chains follows, all from one sample in a study of blood T cell repertoires in COVID-19. Some clones are missing from TCRdb's copy, which holds only in-frame ones; the method was immunoSEQ multiplex PCR. The data contain about 230,000 clones, 88% of them singletons. Sequences were obtained from PBMCs or T cells enriched from blood (not recorded which). Source of these receptors: a woman in her 40s with acute COVID-19. Both conserved end residues are part of each CDR3.

cdr3_length v_call cdr3_aa
14 TRBV6-5 CASSPEGANTEAFF
15 TRBV19 CASSALLRLSGGYTF
13 TRBV5-1 CASSFHRDSPLHF
14 TRBV2 CASKVLASGGELFF
11 TRBV20-1 CSARRGYEQYF
15 TRBV29-1 CSVNRDRVDVYGYTF
15 TRBV5-1 CASSLGDRVNYGYTF
13 TRBV12-3/TRBV12-4 CASSFSRRGGYTF
13 TRBV30 CAWSASMYNEQFF
16 TRBV24-1 CATSDPGDSRYNEQFF
16 TRBV30 CAWRKEGLKGLYGYTF
14 TRBV7-2 CASSAVFRGNEQYF
17 TRBV10-1 CASSESRDRVNTGELFF
13 TRBV6-5 CASFRQANTEAFF
14 TRBV10-1 CASREDTNTGELFF
16 TRBV9 CASSVAPGGGQETQYF
14 TRBV2 CASAIGSGLGGYTF
15 TRBV6-6 CASGEGARAGEKLFF
17 TRBV4-3 CASSQETGERANYGYTF
16 TRBV7-2 CASSYSRRGANQPQHF
14 TRBV18 CASSFTDSNNEQFF
14 TRBV3-1/TRBV3-2 CASSPTGRSSEAFF
17 TRBV7-8 CASSRPLTSGNTDTQYF
15 TRBV5-1 CASSLTPIVAGELFF
15 TRBV24-1 CATSDTRGGEYGYTF
15 TRBV27 CASSTPSTGPYGYTF
15 TRBV6-5 CASSSHRGSNTEAFF
15 TRBV27 CASSLSGTGNQPQHF
14 TRBV19 CASSIDRGRETQYF
17 TRBV5-6 CASSLDSRGSYNSPLHF
12 TRBV4-1 CASSPQGNGYTF
18 TRBV11-3 CASSYGTSGGANTGELFF
14 TRBV27 CASSPGTGYSPLHF
14 TRBV2 CASSGGQFGQPLHF
14 TRBV7-9 CASSLVAGNYGYTF
16 TRBV5-6 CASSLAGIANTGELFF
16 TRBV19 CASSLKQGFGAGPQHF
12 TRBV29-1 CSVEDRLYGYTF
15 TRBV30 CAWSPTGRGYNEQFF